The clone carrying this TCR beta chain is a singleton in its sample. Data came from immunoSEQ multiplex PCR; TCRdb stores just in-frame clones and leaves some out. The data show some 68,000 clones, 89% seen once. The data were taken from a study of blood T cell repertoires in COVID-19. Study details: The United States, Italy and Spain were the sources of the acute and convalescent COVID-19 samples. The cDNA or gDNA used as material had been derived from T cells, B-cell-depleted T cells, or PBMCs.

The CDR3 totals 15 residues. CDR1 is SGHRS and CDR2 is YFSETQ in the germline V gene. Trimming shortened V by 0 bases and J by 1 base, and 9 bases separated the two germline ends. The J gene is TRBJ2-3, the V gene TRBV5-1, with D possibly TRBD1 on 6 matching bases. The sequencing input was peripheral blood. This TCR derives from a man aged 50-59 years with active COVID-19. CDR3 protein: CASSLAGVRTDTQYF. The CDR3 DNA is TGCGCCAGCAGCTTGGCAGGGGTTCGCACAGATACGCAGTATTTT.